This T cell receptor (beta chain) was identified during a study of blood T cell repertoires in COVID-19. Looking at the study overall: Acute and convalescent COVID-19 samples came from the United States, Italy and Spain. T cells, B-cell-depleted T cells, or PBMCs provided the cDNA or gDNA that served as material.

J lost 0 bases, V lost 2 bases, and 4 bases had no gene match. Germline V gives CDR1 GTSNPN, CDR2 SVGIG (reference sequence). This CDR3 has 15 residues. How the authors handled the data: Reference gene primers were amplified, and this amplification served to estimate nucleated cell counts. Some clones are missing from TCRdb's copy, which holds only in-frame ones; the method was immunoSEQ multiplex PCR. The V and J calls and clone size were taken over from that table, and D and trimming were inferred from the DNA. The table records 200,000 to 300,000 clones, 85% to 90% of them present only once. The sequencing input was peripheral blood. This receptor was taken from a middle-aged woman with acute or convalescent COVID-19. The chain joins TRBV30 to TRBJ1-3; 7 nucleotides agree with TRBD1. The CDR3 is CAWSRQGPSGNTIYF. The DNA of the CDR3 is TGTGCCTGGAGTCGACAGGGTCCCTCTGGAAACACCATATATTTT.